The present T cell receptor (beta chain) was sequenced within a study of T cell repertoires in cytomegalovirus infection. Study at large: CMV epitopes, recently identified HLA-C-restricted and well-studied HLA-B-restricted, were used. Public TCR beta signatures marked donors with CMV infection and the matching HLA.

TCRdb reprocessed the reads via MiXCR and lists one record per CDR3 protein. The data hold roughly 860,000 distinct CDR3 sequences, with 32% observed a single time. Trimming left V 5 bases short and J 3 bases short, with 13 bases between. CDR3 length: 14 amino acids. Germline assignment: CDR1 MNHEY and CDR2 SVGEGT. This clonotype was observed a few times. As yet, its antigen is unknown. Study outcomes and limitations: Dominating the ex vivo response were TCR beta clonotypes that were CMV-specific and HLA-C-restricted.

V and J are TRBV6-2 or TRBV6-3 and TRBJ1-2; D uncertain. The sequence derives from a human donor in good health (CMV status not recorded). Some clones in this sample may be carry-over from other donors' samples. The sequenced sample was cultured CD8+ T cells from PBMCs, obtained from culture after CMV antigen stimulation. The CDR3 DNA is TGTGCCAGCAGTGGCTCGGGGAAATACTATGGCTACACCTTC. It codes for CASSGSGKYYGYTF.